The clone carrying this TCR beta chain was picked up many times. This entry comes from a study of T-cell reconstitution after alpha-beta-depleted transplantation in children. This CDR3 is built from 13 residues. Trimming cost V 6 bases and J 6 bases; bases outside gene matches: 6. Germline V gene lookup returns CDR1 SGHTA and CDR2 FQGNSA. Preparation of the TCRbeta library involved a method that used unique molecular identifiers. TCRdb reanalysed the PCR reads using MiXCR and keeps one entry per CDR3 protein. Here the sample spans about 360,000 distinct CDR3 sequences, 13% being singletons. The TCR sequence derives from a human donor who donated a stem cell graft to a child with Fanconi anemia. The starting material was PBMCs, obtained from the stem cell graft. This sequence joins TRBV7-2 and TRBJ2-7; the match to TRBD1 covers 9 bases. CDR3 bases: TGTGCCAGCAGTCACAGGACAGGGGCCGAGCAGTACGTC. This sequence encodes CASSHRTGAEQYV.